These 25 T cell receptor beta chains were all obtained from the same sample, sequenced in a study of cytomegalovirus exposure and HLA in healthy donors (TCRdb year 2017). Preparation of the library involved the immunoSEQ multiplex PCR assay. For the multiplex PCR, a mixture combining 60 forward primers for TCR Vbeta segments and 13 reverse primers for TCR Jbeta segments was used. Sourced from immuneACCESS, this table was stored by TCRdb with only in-frame sequences that have V and J called. A share of the clones is absent; for the studies checked, an unresolved V gene accounts for under half, and the remainder has no known explanation. The sample yields about 140,000 clones; 80% were counted once. The ten largest clones capture roughly 1.2% of the sample. The sequenced sample was PBMCs. The receptors here all came from a female donor in good health and CMV-seronegative.

The rearrangement links TRBV10-3 to TRBJ1-5, with a weak D call TRBD1 (6 bases). Trimming pared 0 bases from V and 2 bases from J, leaving 11 bases between. The CDR3 is made up of 16 amino acids. Germline V gene lookup returns CDR1 ENHRY and CDR2 SYGVKD. CDR3 residues: CAISESPGDGNQPQHF. The CDR3 coding sequence is TGTGCCATCAGTGAGTCCCCAGGGGACGGCAATCAGCCCCAGCATTTT.

The chain has TRBV5-1 and TRBJ1-2; 7 nucleotides match TRBD1. Per the germline V gene, CDR1 is SGHRS and CDR2 is YFSETQ. CDR3 size: 19 residues. With V trimmed by 0 bases and J by 0 bases, 14 bases remained unmatched. The CDR3 here is CASSLAGTVSRGANYGYTF. CDR3 sequence (DNA): TGCGCCAGCAGCTTGGCCGGGACAGTCTCGCGAGGGGCTAACTATGGCTACACCTTC.

A single count supports this clone. J is TRBJ2-5 and V is TRBV4-1, with TRBD2 matching over 7 bases. The J segment lost 3 bases and the V segment lost 2 bases, leaving 6 bases of the junction unmatched. Germline V lookup: CDR1 MGHRA, CDR2 YSYEKL. This CDR3 contains 15 residues. This CDR3 is CASSQIASGKETQYF. DNA of the CDR3: TGCGCCAGCAGCCAAATTGCTAGCGGAAAAGAGACCCAGTACTTC.

This rearrangement joins TRBV7-9 to TRBJ2-1; 8 positions agree with TRBD2. Germline V gene data show CDR1 as SEHNR and CDR2 as FQNEAQ (reference sequence). The CDR3 is 16 amino acids. J gave up 4 bases and V 5 bases, and 10 bases lay outside the gene matches. CDR3 in DNA: TGTGCCAGCAGCCCTATAGCGGGAAGTCAATACAATGAGCAGTTCTTC. Protein: CASSPIAGSQYNEQFF.

The gene calls are TRBV5-1 and TRBJ1-1; D may be TRBD1 (5 bases). CDR3 size: 14 residues. Trimming stripped 4 bases from V and 3 bases from J, with 13 bases between. Germline assignment: CDR1 SGHRS and CDR2 YFSETQ. DNA of the CDR3: TGCGCCAGCAGCCGAGACCGGGGGGACACTGAAGCTTTCTTT. This translates into CASSRDRGDTEAFF. Full variable domain (outside the CDR3, taken from reference TRBV5-1 and TRBJ1-1): KAGVTQTPRYLIKTRGQQVTLSCSPISGHRSVSWYQQTPGQGLQFLFEYFSETQRNKGNFPGRFSGRQFSNSRSEMNVSTLELGDSALYLCASSRDRGDTEAFFGQGTRLTVV.

In its sample, this clone was seen once. V gene TRBV5-1 combines with J gene TRBJ2-3, with a tentative D call TRBD1 (6 bases). The CDR3 extends over 15 amino acids. CDR1 is SGHRS, CDR2 YFSETQ, per germline. Between the trimmed V and J ends, which lost 0 bases and 1 base, there was a span of 9 bases. CDR3 in amino acids: CASSLGGTRTDTQYF. The CDR3 nucleotides read TGCGCCAGCAGCTTGGGAGGGACACGCACAGATACGCAGTATTTT.

This sequence joins TRBV4-2 and TRBJ2-4; 16 nucleotides match TRBD2. Trimming cost V 1 base and J 0 bases; bases outside gene matches: 6. The CDR3 sequence is 20 residues long. Germline V lookup: CDR1 LGHNA, CDR2 YNFKEQ. The CDR3 protein is CASSQGGTSGRGIAKNIQYF. The CDR3 bases are TGTGCCAGCAGCCAAGGGGGGACTAGCGGGAGGGGAATAGCCAAAAACATTCAGTACTTC.

This rearrangement joins TRBV6-1 to TRBJ2-5; 8 nucleotides line up with TRBD2. The CDR3 spans 15 residues. With 3 bases clipped from V and 5 bases from J, the junction kept 8 bases outside the gene matches. Germline V gene lookup returns CDR1 MNHNS and CDR2 SASEGT. In DNA form, the CDR3 reads TGTGCCAGCAGTGAGTTTGACGGGAGGGCCGAGACCCAGTACTTC. It specifies CASSEFDGRAETQYF.

CDR3 nucleotide sequence: TGTGCCAGTAGTGTACAGAGCAATCAGCCCCAGCATTTT. As protein: CASSVQSNQPQHF. The chain links TRBV19 to TRBJ1-5, with D unclear. Germline loops: CDR1 LNHDA, CDR2 SQIVND (reference sequence). The CDR3 length is 13 residues. Trimming took off 5 bases at V and 1 base at J, with 6 bases between the two ends.

V is TRBV10-3 and J is TRBJ2-1; the match to TRBD2 covers 11 bases. Germline loops: CDR1 ENHRY, CDR2 SYGVKD. With 5 bases clipped from V and 7 bases from J, the junction kept 7 bases outside the gene matches. The CDR3 runs 15 residues. The CDR3 coding sequence is TGTGCCATCAGTTTGGTAGCGGGAGGGAAAAATGAGCAGTTCTTC. Translated, it gives CAISLVAGGKNEQFF.

This clone is a singleton in its sample. This chain connects TRBV7-9 to TRBJ1-4; D might be TRBD1 (5 bases). CDR3 length equals 17 residues. The germline CDR1 and CDR2 sequences are SEHNR and FQNEAQ (reference sequence). V lost 4 bases and J 4 bases, leaving 19 bases between the germline ends. This chain's CDR3 is CASSSRRMGPHNEKLFF. The CDR3 DNA sequence: TGTGCCAGCAGCTCCCGTCGGATGGGGCCTCATAATGAAAAACTGTTTTTT.

In DNA form, the CDR3 reads TGTGCCAGCAGTTTAGGTGCGGGAACCACTTCCTACGAGCAGTACTTC. Translating gives CASSLGAGTTSYEQYF. The chain couples TRBV28 to TRBJ2-7; D might be TRBD2 (6 bases). The CDR3 covers 16 residues. V was cut by 2 bases and J by 1 base, with 15 bases left in between. Germline CDR1 is MDHEN and CDR2 is SYDVKM.

The chain employs TRBV5-6 and TRBJ2-5, with D hard to call. The CDR3 length is 16 residues. Germline loops: CDR1 SGHDT, CDR2 YYEEEE. The V gene lost 4 bases and the J gene lost 0 bases, with 16 bases spanning the gap. The chain's CDR3 is CASSQKHLVYQETQYF. The CDR3 DNA reads as TGTGCCAGCAGCCAAAAGCATCTGGTGTACCAAGAGACCCAGTACTTC.

V gene TRBV4-1 combines with J gene TRBJ2-3; 13 bases fit TRBD2. CDR3 length: 16 residues. CDR1 is MGHRA, CDR2 YSYEKL, per germline. With 4 bases clipped from V and 5 bases from J, the junction kept 6 bases outside the gene matches. In nucleotides, the CDR3 is TGCGCCAGCAGCCCAGGACTAGCGGGAGAGTTAGATACGCAGTATTTT. Its protein is CASSPGLAGELDTQYF.

The chain links TRBV6-1 to TRBJ1-5; D gene ambiguous. The CDR3 runs to 15 residues. In germline, CDR1 is MNHNS, CDR2 SASEGT. Trimming took 5 bases from V and 1 from J, leaving 12 bases between them. DNA for the CDR3: TGTGCCAGCAGTTCGCGGGGATCGAGCAATCAGCCCCAGCATTTT. This encodes CASSSRGSSNQPQHF.

V usage is TRBV4-1 and J usage is TRBJ1-1, with D possibly being TRBD1 (6 bases). The CDR3 runs 16 residues. The V gene's germline CDR1 is MGHRA and CDR2 YSYEKL. Trimming left V 2 bases short and J 1 base short, with 14 bases between. CDR3 in amino acids: CASSQILQGQNTEAFF. The CDR3 DNA reads TGCGCCAGCAGCCAAATCCTACAGGGCCAGAACACTGAAGCTTTCTTT.

The chain is built from TRBV29-1 and TRBJ1-4; D may be TRBD1 (6 bases). The CDR3 spans 13 residues. V was pared by 4 bases and J by 7 bases, with 13 bases between. The germline CDR1 and CDR2 sequences are SQVTM and ANQGSEA. This CDR3 is CSVAQGEGEKLFF. Written as DNA, the CDR3 is TGCAGCGTTGCACAGGGTGAAGGTGAAAAACTGTTTTTT.

V gene TRBV5-4 combines with J gene TRBJ2-7; D perhaps matches TRBD1 (7 bases). This CDR3 contains 14 residues. The V and J ends lost 4 bases and 1 base respectively, with 12 bases between them. Per the germline V gene, CDR1 is SGHNT and CDR2 is YYREEE (reference sequence). The chain's CDR3 is CASSLRGASYEQYF. The CDR3 DNA is TGTGCCAGCAGCCTCAGGGGGGCGTCCTACGAGCAGTACTTC. The entire variable domain, with the rest obtained from reference TRBV5-4 and TRBJ2-7, is as follows: ETGVTQSPTHLIKTRGQQVTLRCSSQSGHNTVSWYQQALGQGPQFIFQYYREEENGRGNFPPRFSGLQFPNYSSELNVNALELDDSALYLCASSLRGASYEQYFGPGTRLTVT.

The J gene is TRBJ2-7, the V gene TRBV15; 10 bases are a match to TRBD1. V lost 0 bases, J lost 3 bases, and 2 bases stayed unmatched. Germline V gene sequence: CDR1 LNHNV, CDR2 YYDKDF (reference sequence). The CDR3 covers 15 residues. The DNA for the CDR3 is TGTGCCACCAGCAGAGATCGGACAGGGGGCTACGAGCAGTACTTC. Amino acid sequence: CATSRDRTGGYEQYF.

This chain uses TRBV5-1 with TRBJ2-7; D is unresolved. This CDR3 has 13 residues. Trimming stripped 5 bases from V and 2 bases from J, with 11 bases between. Germline V gives CDR1 SGHRS, CDR2 YFSETQ. The CDR3 DNA reads as TGCGCCAGCAGAGAGGAATTTACCTACGAGCAGTACTTC. Translated, it gives CASREEFTYEQYF.

The count of this clone is one. The rearrangement uses TRBV28 and TRBJ2-7; 8 bases match TRBD2. The CDR3 has 13 residues. V lost 3 bases to trimming and J lost 6 bases; unmatched junction nucleotides: 4. Germline CDR1 reads MDHEN; CDR2 reads SYDVKM. The CDR3 reads CASSFEREREQYF. The CDR3 bases are TGTGCCAGCAGTTTCGAGCGGGAGCGCGAGCAGTACTTC. The full variable domain, its missing parts supplied by reference TRBV28 and TRBJ2-7, is DVKVTQSSRYLVKRTGEKVFLECVQDMDHENMFWYRQDPGLGLRLIYFSYDVKMKEKGDIPEGYSVSREKKERFSLILESASTNQTSMYLCASSFEREREQYFGPGTRLTVT.

The genes are TRBV5-1 and TRBJ2-7; 7 bases align to TRBD2. The V gene end was trimmed by 5 bases and the J gene end by 2 bases; junction bases not matched to a gene: 7. CDR1 and CDR2 (germline): SGHRS, YFSETQ. The CDR3 is 14 amino acids. CDR3 amino acids: CASRDTGGPYEQYF. DNA for the CDR3: TGCGCCAGCAGGGACACGGGAGGACCCTACGAGCAGTACTTC.

The chain joins TRBV6-6 to TRBJ1-5, with TRBD1 identical over 8 bases. The CDR3 consists of 14 residues. Germline values: CDR1 MNHNY, CDR2 SVGAGI (reference sequence). V trimming: 6 bases; J trimming: 7 bases; junction bases outside the gene matches: 8. For the CDR3, the DNA is TGTGCCAGCAGCCGCGACAGGGGAGGGCAGCCCCAGCATTTT. Its translation: CASSRDRGGQPQHF.

This chain links TRBV6-1 with TRBJ2-1; D may be TRBD2 (5 bases). CDR3 size: 13 residues. Germline CDR1 and CDR2: MNHNS and SASEGT. Trimming took off 1 base at V and 9 bases at J, with 10 bases between the two ends. The DNA for the CDR3 is TGTGCCAGCAGTGAAGTGGACCGGGGTGAGCAGTTCTTC. Translated, it gives CASSEVDRGEQFF.

This chain links TRBV5-1 with TRBJ1-1, with a weak D call TRBD1 (6 bases). Trimming removed 4 bases from V and 11 bases from J, with 24 bases in between. The CDR3 runs to 15 residues. The germline V gene has CDR1 SGHRS and CDR2 YFSETQ. The CDR3 spells CASSVTTGVSTEAFF. The CDR3 region has the DNA TGCGCCAGCAGCGTTACGACAGGAGTCTCGACGGAGGCTTTCTTT.